This TCR beta chain was captured in a study of PD-1 blockade in classical Hodgkin lymphoma. Study summary: Patients were dosed intravenously with nivolumab at 3 mg/kg every 2 weeks.

CDR3 length: 15 residues. Germline assignment: CDR1 ENHRY and CDR2 SYGVKD. Deletions cut 4 bases from V and 0 bases from J, with 10 bases between. General study findings and limits: In newly diagnosed patients, baseline TCR diversity was reportedly below that of healthy donors. CD4+ TCR diversity, unlike CD8+, climbed significantly by C4D1.

The assay was immunoSEQ multiplex PCR, and TCRdb's table has in-frame clones only and misses some. Here the sample spans 12,000 or so clones, 92% being singletons. For this clone: The antigen remains unidentified.

Brentuximab vedotin exposure varied, and every patient relapsed after autologous stem cell transplantation. Material: peripheral blood mononuclear cells (PBMCs), obtained at baseline. V gene TRBV10-3 combines with J gene TRBJ1-5; D gene unclear. The origin of this receptor is a human donor with classical Hodgkin lymphoma. The CDR3 DNA reads TGTGCCATCAGTGTTACGCTGGATAGCAATCAGCCCCAGCATTTT. Amino acids: CAISVTLDSNQPQHF.